This is a list of T cell receptor beta chains from one sample in a study of T cell repertoires in cytomegalovirus infection. From the reads, TCRdb called clonotypes with MiXCR, one entry per CDR3 protein. The sample consists of about 900,000 distinct CDR3 sequences, less than 40% of them appearing once. Antigens for these TCRs are unknown. This sample comprised cultured CD8+ T cells from PBMCs, obtained from culture after CMV antigen stimulation. These receptors all stem from a human donor in good health (CMV status not recorded). Some clones in this sample may be carry-over from other donors' samples. CDR3s include the opening cysteine and the closing phenylalanine or tryptophan. Fields, in order: D gene, clone size, J gene, V gene, CDR3 protein, CDR3 DNA. A D gene is named only where the DNA matches it firmly. For some rows the clone size is stated as once, few or many, or as a class when expanded; others skip it.

NA,many,TRBJ1-1,TRBV7-2,CASSLERQGVWPPTEAFF,TGTGCCAGCAGCTTAGAACGGCAGGGTGTGTGGCCCCCCACTGAAGCTTTCTTT
NA,few,TRBJ2-2,TRBV4-2,CASSLPRAGGELFF,TGTGCCAGCAGCCTCCCGCGTGCCGGCGGGGAGCTGTTTTTT
NA,few,TRBJ1-2,TRBV20-1,CSAGEIYGYTF,TGCAGTGCTGGAGAGATTTATGGCTACACCTTC
NA,few,TRBJ1-1,TRBV4-1,CASSQGMQGLGMNTEAFF,TGCGCCAGCAGCCAAGGAATGCAGGGGCTCGGCATGAACACTGAAGCTTTCTTT
NA,few,TRBJ1-4,TRBV27,CASSFTTENEKLFF,TGTGCCAGCAGTTTCACCACCGAAAATGAAAAACTGTTTTTT
NA,NA,TRBJ2-1,TRBV4-1,CASSQETPNEQFF,TGCGCCAGCAGCCAAGAAACCCCCAATGAGCAGTTCTTC
NA,NA,TRBJ1-2,TRBV28,CASSLGAGPVGYGYTF,TGTGCCAGCAGTTTAGGGGCAGGGCCTGTAGGCTATGGCTACACCTTC
NA,few,TRBJ2-3,TRBV6-2/TRBV6-3,CASSYGPPQPVSDTQYF,TGTGCCAGCAGTTACGGGCCGCCCCAACCCGTTTCGGATACGCAGTATTTT
NA,many,TRBJ2-7,TRBV13,CASSLRRLSYEQYF,TGTGCCAGCAGCTTAAGACGGCTCTCCTACGAGCAGTACTTC
TRBD2,NA,TRBJ2-1,TRBV12-3/TRBV12-4,CASSFLGGGFNEQFF,TGTGCCAGCAGCTTTTTGGGGGGGGGATTTAATGAGCAGTTCTTC
NA,NA,TRBJ2-5,TRBV28,CASLQRGKETQYF,TGTGCCAGTCTTCAGAGGGGGAAGGAGACCCAGTACTTC
NA,few,TRBJ1-1,TRBV7-9,CASSLYTAEAFF,TGTGCCAGCAGCCTGTACACGGCTGAAGCTTTCTTT
NA,NA,TRBJ1-1,TRBV7-9,CASRPNSEAFF,TGTGCCAGCAGACCTAACTCTGAAGCTTTCTTT
TRBD2,NA,TRBJ2-1,TRBV20-1,CSARVAGGSHEQFF,TGCAGTGCTAGAGTAGCGGGGGGGAGTCATGAGCAGTTCTTC
NA,NA,TRBJ1-1,TRBV14,CASSQGRTTEAFF,TGTGCCAGCAGCCAAGGTCGGACAACTGAAGCTTTCTTT
TRBD2,NA,TRBJ2-1,TRBV13,CASSYTSGSSYNEQFF,TGTGCCAGCAGCTATACTAGCGGAAGCTCCTACAATGAGCAGTTCTTC
NA,many,TRBJ1-2,TRBV6-5,CASSYFSTQGFWYGYTF,TGTGCCAGCAGTTACTTCTCCACTCAGGGGTTCTGGTATGGCTACACCTTC
NA,few,TRBJ1-2,TRBV11-2,CASSSGRGYTF,TGTGCCAGCAGCTCTGGTAGGGGCTACACCTTC
NA,NA,TRBJ2-5,TRBV19,CASSWGRGRETQYF,TGTGCCAGTAGTTGGGGGAGGGGGCGGGAGACCCAGTACTTC
NA,few,TRBJ2-1,TRBV7-9,CASSFGVPSHYNEQFF,TGTGCCAGCAGCTTCGGAGTTCCCTCACATTACAATGAGCAGTTCTTC
TRBD1,few,TRBJ1-6,TRBV2,CASSEPGQALASPLHF,TGTGCCAGCAGTGAACCGGGACAGGCCCTTGCTTCACCCCTCCACTTT
NA,few,TRBJ2-3,TRBV10-3,CATLASRDTQYF,TGTGCCACCTTAGCTTCCCGAGATACGCAGTATTTT
NA,NA,TRBJ1-1,TRBV6-5,CASSYSLGQPEAFF,TGTGCCAGCAGTTACTCGCTCGGACAGCCTGAAGCTTTCTTT
TRBD2,NA,TRBJ2-3,TRBV7-3,CASSPTGGGEGTQYF,TGTGCCAGCAGCCCAACAGGCGGGGGAGAGGGTACGCAGTATTTT
NA,few,TRBJ2-1,TRBV7-9,CASSPRSPGHNEQFF,TGTGCCAGCAGCCCTCGATCCCCAGGGCACAATGAGCAGTTCTTC
NA,NA,TRBJ2-2,TRBV15,CATSRDVGLTGELFF,TGTGCCACCAGCAGAGATGTGGGGCTCACCGGGGAGCTGTTTTTT
TRBD2,few,TRBJ2-2,TRBV6-5,CASSYPLAGAVANTGELFF,TGTGCCAGCAGTTACCCTCTAGCGGGGGCCGTCGCGAACACCGGGGAGCTGTTTTTT
NA,few,TRBJ2-1,TRBV27,CASSHIATGYYNEQFF,TGTGCCAGCAGTCATATCGCGACAGGATACTACAATGAGCAGTTCTTC
NA,few,TRBJ1-3,TRBV12-3/TRBV12-4,CASILAGLGSGNTIYF,TGTGCCAGCATATTAGCCGGACTCGGCTCTGGAAACACCATATATTTT
TRBD1,NA,TRBJ1-5,TRBV6-5,CASSSGTGRDRNQPQHF,TGTGCCAGCAGTTCCGGGACAGGGAGGGATCGCAATCAGCCCCAGCATTTT
NA,NA,TRBJ1-6,TRBV19,CASSITPRRETRYSYNSPLHF,TGTGCCAGTAGTATAACCCCCAGACGGGAAACAAGATACTCCTATAATTCACCCCTCCACTTT
NA,many,TRBJ2-2,TRBV6-5,CASSYTPGHANTGELFF,TGTGCCAGCAGTTATACCCCTGGACACGCGAACACCGGGGAGCTGTTTTTT
TRBD2,NA,TRBJ2-1,TRBV5-6,CASSLDWGGYNEQFF,TGTGCCAGCAGCTTGGATTGGGGGGGCTACAATGAGCAGTTCTTC
TRBD2,NA,TRBJ2-1,TRBV19,CASSYKTSMGEQFF,TGTGCCAGTAGCTACAAGACTAGCATGGGTGAGCAGTTCTTC
NA,NA,TRBJ2-2,TRBV6-1,CASRREINTGELFF,TGTGCCAGCCGCAGAGAAATAAACACCGGGGAGCTGTTTTTT
NA,NA,TRBJ2-7,TRBV7-6,CASSLGRDWDEQYF,TGTGCCAGCAGCTTAGGTAGGGATTGGGACGAGCAGTACTTC
NA,NA,TRBJ2-7,TRBV27,CASSFTSGAYEQYF,TGTGCCAGCAGTTTTACTTCGGGTGCATACGAGCAGTACTTC
NA,NA,TRBJ1-4,TRBV25-1,CASSNRDHSEKLFF,TGTGCCAGCAGTAACCGGGACCATAGTGAAAAACTGTTTTTT
TRBD2,few,TRBJ2-1,TRBV28,CASILHPGGGNYNEQFF,TGTGCCAGCATCCTACACCCCGGGGGGGGAAACTACAATGAGCAGTTCTTC
NA,NA,TRBJ2-1,TRBV19,CASTKGWNEQFF,TGTGCCAGTACTAAAGGGTGGAATGAGCAGTTCTTC
NA,NA,TRBJ1-6,TRBV7-9,CASSLATRRGNSPLHF,TGTGCCAGCAGCTTAGCCACTCGTCGGGGGAATTCACCCCTCCACTTT
TRBD1,NA,TRBJ1-5,TRBV7-8,CASSGTVVVGNQPQHF,TGTGCCAGCAGCGGGACAGTAGTTGTGGGCAATCAGCCCCAGCATTTT
NA,few,TRBJ1-5,TRBV19,CASTPSRALANQPQHF,TGTGCCAGTACCCCCAGCAGGGCCCTGGCCAATCAGCCCCAGCATTTT
TRBD1,many,TRBJ1-1,TRBV7-6,CASSLTGEDTEAFF,TGTGCCAGCAGCTTAACAGGGGAGGACACTGAAGCTTTCTTT
NA,NA,TRBJ1-1,TRBV5-6,CASSLAFGRANTEAFF,TGTGCCAGCAGCTTAGCTTTCGGAAGGGCGAACACTGAAGCTTTCTTT
NA,many,TRBJ2-6,TRBV7-9,CASSPEASGANVLTF,TGTGCCAGCAGCCCTGAAGCGTCTGGGGCCAACGTCCTGACTTTC
TRBD2,NA,TRBJ2-7,TRBV27,CASTPGAGGAYEQYF,TGTGCCAGCACCCCCGGGGCCGGGGGGGCCTACGAGCAGTACTTC
TRBD1,NA,TRBJ1-1,TRBV6-2/TRBV6-3,CASSLRQGGIPKTFF,TGTGCCAGCAGCTTAAGACAGGGGGGGATTCCGAAAACTTTCTTT
NA,few,TRBJ1-1,TRBV7-6,CASSLGQSEAFF,TGTGCCAGCAGCTTAGGACAATCTGAAGCTTTCTTT
NA,few,TRBJ2-3,TRBV7-9,CASSPPGGGFTDTQYF,TGTGCCAGCAGCCCCCCAGGAGGGGGGTTCACAGATACGCAGTATTTT
TRBD1,NA,TRBJ1-1,TRBV6-1,CASRWTGGFTEAFF,TGTGCCAGCAGATGGACAGGGGGCTTTACTGAAGCTTTCTTT
TRBD1,once,TRBJ1-3,TRBV28,CASSNRDRISGNTIYF,TGTGCCAGCAGTAATCGGGACAGAATCTCTGGAAACACCATATATTTT